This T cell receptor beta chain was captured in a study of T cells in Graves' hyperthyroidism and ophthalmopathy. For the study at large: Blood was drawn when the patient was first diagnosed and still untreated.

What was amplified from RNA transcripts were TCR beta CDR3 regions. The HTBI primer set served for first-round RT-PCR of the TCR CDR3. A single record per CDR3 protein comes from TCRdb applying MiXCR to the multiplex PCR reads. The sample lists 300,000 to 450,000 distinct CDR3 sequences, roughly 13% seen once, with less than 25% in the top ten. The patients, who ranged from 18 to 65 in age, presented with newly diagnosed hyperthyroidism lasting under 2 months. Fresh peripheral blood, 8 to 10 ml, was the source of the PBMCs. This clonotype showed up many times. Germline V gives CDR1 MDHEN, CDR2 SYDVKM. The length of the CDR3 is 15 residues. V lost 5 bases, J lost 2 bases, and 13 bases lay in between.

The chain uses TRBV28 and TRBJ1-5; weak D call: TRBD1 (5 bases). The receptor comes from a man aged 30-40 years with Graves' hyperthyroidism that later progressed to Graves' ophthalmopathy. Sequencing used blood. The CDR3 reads CASSPWGGGNQPQHF. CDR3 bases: TGTGCCAGCAGTCCTTGGGGGGGGGGCAATCAGCCCCAGCATTTT.